These 20 T cell receptor beta chains share one sample of origin, sequenced in a study of OX40 agonist ivuxolimab in advanced cancers. Generated by immunoSEQ multiplex PCR, the TCRdb table keeps only in-frame clones and is missing some. Of about 80,000 clones in the sample, roughly 91% are singletons; the top ten hold around 0.5%. The starting material was CD4+ or CD8+ T cells sorted from blood, obtained in a trial of the OX40 agonist ivuxolimab. All receptors come from an adult with an advanced solid tumor such as melanoma, head and neck, liver or kidney cancer.

This clone showed up just once. This rearrangement joins TRBV29-1 to TRBJ2-1, with D tentatively TRBD2 (5 bases). CDR3 length equals 17 residues. Germline V gives CDR1 SQVTM, CDR2 ANQGSEA. Trimming took off 1 base at V and 10 bases at J, with 26 bases between the two ends. CDR3 sequence reads: CSVEGVPSRIWSGEQFF. CDR3 nucleotides: TGCAGCGTTGAAGGAGTCCCATCAAGGATTTGGTCGGGGGAGCAGTTCTTC.

The rearrangement joins TRBV7-2 to TRBJ2-7, with 11 nucleotides matching TRBD1. Germline trimming cut 3 bases from V and 2 bases from J; bases unmatched to any gene: 6. This CDR3 spans 16 amino acids. CDR1 and CDR2 from the germline V gene are SGHTA and FQGNSA. CDR3 DNA: TGTGCCAGCAGCTTGGGACAGGGGGGTTTGGCCTACGAGCAGTACTTC. Protein sequence: CASSLGQGGLAYEQYF. Filled out from reference TRBV7-2 and TRBJ2-7, the complete variable domain reads GAGVSQSPSNKVTEKGKDVELRCDPISGHTALYWYRQSLGQGLEFLIYFQGNSAPDKSGLPSDRFSAERTGGSVSTLTIQRTQQEDSAVYLCASSLGQGGLAYEQYFGPGTRLTVT.

The rearrangement uses TRBV7-9 and TRBJ1-1, with 8 nucleotides matching TRBD1. V was clipped by 5 bases and J by 4 bases; unmatched bases: 6. The germline CDR1 and CDR2 sequences are SEHNR and FQNEAQ (reference sequence). The CDR3 spans 14 residues. CDR3 loop: CASSIGQGGTEAFF. DNA for the CDR3: TGTGCCAGCAGCATCGGACAGGGCGGCACTGAAGCTTTCTTT.

The chain is built from TRBV19 and TRBJ2-3, with TRBD1 matching 10 bases. The CDR3 spans 18 residues. CDR1 LNHDA and CDR2 SQIVND come from the germline V gene (reference sequence). V was pared by 6 bases and J by 3 bases, with 15 bases of the junction left unmatched. The DNA of the CDR3 is TGTGCCAGTAGGCCCACTCGGGACAGGGGCGCGGGGACAGATACGCAGTATTTT. It yields the protein CASRPTRDRGAGTDTQYF.

The V and J genes are TRBV7-9 and TRBJ2-1, with D unclear. CDR1 is SEHNR and CDR2 is FQNEAQ in the germline V gene (reference sequence). V was cut by 4 bases and J by 5 bases, with 15 bases left in between. The CDR3 length is 15 residues. The CDR3 region is CASSSDTLFNNEQFF. CDR3 bases: TGTGCCAGCAGCTCCGACACTTTATTCAACAATGAGCAGTTCTTC.

The chain is built from TRBV9 and TRBJ2-3, with D tentatively TRBD1 or TRBD2 (5 bases each). The CDR3 is 14 amino acids. V was clipped by 0 bases and J by 6 bases, with 11 bases between them. Germline loops: CDR1 SGDLS, CDR2 YYNGEE. CDR3 bases: TGTGCCAGCAGCGTAGTCCCAGGGACCGATACGCAGTATTTT. Its translation is CASSVVPGTDTQYF.

The chain joins TRBV2 to TRBJ1-3; D is unclear. Per germline, CDR1 SNHLY and CDR2 FYNNEI. The CDR3 runs 14 residues. V was clipped by 4 bases and J by 3 bases, with 10 bases between them. The CDR3 sequence is CASSATAGGNTIYF. The CDR3 DNA reads as TGTGCCAGCAGTGCAACCGCCGGTGGAAACACCATATATTTT.

The CDR3 loop is CASSLALGRGLTNEKLFF. The DNA of the CDR3 is TGTGCCAGCAGCTTAGCGCTCGGCAGGGGGCTCACTAATGAAAAACTGTTTTTT. The chain couples TRBV7-2 to TRBJ1-4; 8 bases are a match to TRBD1. The J segment lost 2 bases and the V segment lost 0 bases, leaving 8 bases of the junction unmatched. Germline CDR1 SGHTA, CDR2 FQGNSA. The CDR3 contains 18 residues.

This chain joins TRBV7-6 and TRBJ2-3; D gene uncertain. Per germline, CDR1 SGHVS and CDR2 FNYEAQ. Trimming stripped 4 bases from V and 5 bases from J, with 7 bases between. This CDR3 region has 12 residues. CDR3 bases: TGTGCCAGCAGCTCCTGGGGAGATACGCAGTATTTT. It specifies CASSSWGDTQYF. Full variable domain (outside the CDR3, taken from reference TRBV7-6 and TRBJ2-3): GAGVSQSPRYKVTKRGQDVALRCDPISGHVSLYWYRQALGQGPEFLTYFNYEAQQDKSGLPNDRFSAERPEGSISTLTIQRTEQRDSAMYRCASSSWGDTQYFGPGTRLTVL.

V usage is TRBV5-5 and J usage is TRBJ1-1, with a possible D match to TRBD1 (5 bases). Trimming shortened V by 0 bases and J by 0 bases, and 12 bases separated the two germline ends. Germline V gene lookup returns CDR1 SGHKS and CDR2 YYEKEE (reference sequence). The CDR3 is made up of 16 amino acids. DNA of the CDR3: TGTGCCAGCAGCTTGGAACCGGACACCTTGAACACTGAAGCTTTCTTT. Amino acid sequence: CASSLEPDTLNTEAFF.

DNA for the CDR3: TGTGCCAGCAGCCTCACTATGGGGTCTGGGGCCAACGTCCTGACTTTC. Translated: CASSLTMGSGANVLTF. The chain joins TRBV7-3 to TRBJ2-6; D is unresolved. The CDR3 covers 16 residues. Germline values: CDR1 SGHTA, CDR2 FQGTGA. With 5 bases removed from V and 1 base from J, the gap between germline ends came to 12 bases.

The table lists this clone with a count of one. The gene calls are TRBV29-1 and TRBJ2-3, with TRBD2 identical over 7 bases. This CDR3 is 15 amino acids long. After removal of 2 bases from V and 3 bases from J, the junction contained 8 bases not matched to a gene. CDR1 is SQVTM and CDR2 is ANQGSEA in the germline V gene. The CDR3 bases are TGCAGCGTTGAATTGGGTCAGGGAGGGACAGATACGCAGTATTTT. This codes for CSVELGQGGTDTQYF.

The gene calls are TRBV6-5 and TRBJ2-1; tentative D call: TRBD1 (5 bases). V was shortened by 5 bases and J by 0 bases, with 8 bases between the two germline ends. The V gene's germline CDR1 is MNHEY and CDR2 SVGAGI. The CDR3 runs to 14 residues. For the CDR3, the DNA is TGTGCCAGCAGTGATAGGGGCTCCTACAATGAGCAGTTCTTC. As protein: CASSDRGSYNEQFF.

The chain is built from TRBV2 and TRBJ1-2, with a weak D call TRBD1 (6 bases). V was clipped by 4 bases and J by 4 bases, with 10 bases between them. In germline, CDR1 is SNHLY, CDR2 FYNNEI. The CDR3 length is 13 residues. The CDR3 DNA reads as TGTGCCAGCAGTGCAGGACAGAGCTATGGCTACACCTTC. This translates into CASSAGQSYGYTF.

CDR3 sequence reads: CASSSPGGDRVGDQPQHF. The CDR3 coding sequence is TGTGCCAGCAGCTCTCCCGGGGGGGACAGGGTGGGAGATCAGCCCCAGCATTTT. The V call is TRBV21-1, the J call TRBJ1-5; the DNA was not compared with TRBD1, the D call given in the table. TRBV21-1 is a pseudogene. There are 18 residues in the CDR3.

The chain couples TRBV9 to TRBJ2-7; TRBD1 matches 7 bases. Germline values: CDR1 SGDLS, CDR2 YYNGEE. V gave up 0 bases and J gave up 6 bases; unmatched junction bases: 12. The CDR3 spans 16 residues. The CDR3 nucleotides are TGTGCCAGCAGCGTAGACTGGACAGGCGCCTTAACCGAGCAGTACTTC. This codes for CASSVDWTGALTEQYF.

The CDR3 DNA is TGTGCCAGCAGCCAGGGACAGGCACAAGAGACCCAGTACTTC. Amino acid sequence: CASSQGQAQETQYF. The gene calls are TRBV14 and TRBJ2-5, with 8 bases aligning to TRBD1. The CDR3 is made up of 14 amino acids. In germline, CDR1 is SGHDN, CDR2 FVKESK. With V trimmed by 3 bases and J by 2 bases, 2 bases remained unmatched.

This chain joins TRBV5-1 and TRBJ2-4; D is unclear. CDR3 length equals 11 residues. V was shortened by 5 bases and J by 8 bases, with 8 bases between the two germline ends. CDR1 is SGHRS, CDR2 YFSETQ, per germline. CDR3 coding DNA: TGCGCCAGCAGGGGATCGGACATTCAGTACTTC. Translating gives CASRGSDIQYF.

The chain links TRBV7-2 to TRBJ1-2, with a tentative D call TRBD1 (5 bases). V was clipped by 6 bases and J by 0 bases, with 14 bases between them. The CDR3 totals 15 residues. Looked up from germline, CDR1 is SGHTA and CDR2 is FQGNSA. CDR3 loop: CASRPQGLANYGYTF. The CDR3 nucleotides are TGTGCCAGCAGGCCTCAGGGCCTCGCTAACTATGGCTACACCTTC.

The genes are TRBV19 and TRBJ1-1, with 10 bases matching TRBD1. Germline lookup yields CDR1 LNHDA and CDR2 SQIVND (reference sequence). J gave up 10 bases and V 8 bases, and 7 bases lay outside the gene matches. This CDR3 comprises 12 residues. The CDR3 here is CASSVTGGRAFF. The CDR3 DNA is TGTGCCAGTTCAGTGACAGGGGGCAGAGCTTTCTTT.